This T cell receptor (beta chain) was sequenced for a study of immune evolution from preneoplasia to lung adenocarcinoma. Study details: HLA loss of heterozygosity: under 7.5% AIS, about 15% MIA, about 30% ADC, none AAH. Findings and caveats of the study: Later-stage lesions seemingly showed higher T cell density and diversity than normal lung. Top clone share appeared to fall from AAH through AIS, MIA, adenocarcinoma.

As regards this clone: Its target is unknown.

Histologic diagnosis was independently verified by two lung pathologists. Per germline, CDR1 KGHSH and CDR2 LQKENI. This CDR3 comprises 16 residues. Trimming cost V 4 bases and J 4 bases, with 19 bases left between them. Only in-frame clones appear in the TCRdb table, and some are missing; sequencing was by immunoSEQ multiplex PCR. The profile shows 20,000 to 30,000 clones, about 74% of them singletons. The clonotype was recovered from a person aged 55 to 75 with invasive lung adenocarcinoma. Some clones in this sample may be carry-over from other donors' samples. The sequenced sample consisted of FFPE invasive lung adenocarcinoma tissue. The rearrangement joins TRBV18 to TRBJ1-1; TRBD1 is a possible D gene (6 bases). The chain's CDR3 is CASSLAPTGIVTEAFF. The CDR3 region has the DNA TGTGCCAGCTCACTCGCCCCTACAGGGATTGTCACTGAAGCTTTCTTT.